This TCR beta chain was sequenced for a study of blood T cells in healthy people across ages. Next came a second PCR, run for about 6 to 11 cycles, which used a sample-barcoded 5' primer along with a J-beta primer mix. All samples yielded 2.5 million or more CDR3-containing paired-end reads. TCRdb reprocessed the 5' RACE reads via MiXCR and lists one record per CDR3 protein. There are about 1.7 million distinct CDR3 sequences in the sample; approximately 30% occur only once, and less than 9.5% lies in the top ten. Findings and caveats of the study: TCR beta diversity was tightly associated with the proportion of naive T cells.

Of note for this clonotype: Its specificity is not known.

Trimming removed 5 bases at V and 2 bases at J, with 10 bases between. The germline V gene has CDR1 MNHEY and CDR2 SVGEGT. This CDR3 spans 13 amino acids. Sequenced sample: blood. V gene TRBV6-2 or TRBV6-3 combines with J gene TRBJ2-7; D is undetermined. This receptor was obtained from a woman in her 30s in good health. The CDR3 is CASSLQPTYEQYF. Written as DNA, the CDR3 is TGTGCCAGCAGTCTCCAACCAACCTACGAGCAGTACTTC.